These 26 T cell receptor beta chains were sequenced from one sample in a study of cytomegalovirus exposure and HLA in healthy donors. The protocol was immunoSEQ multiplex PCR, while the TCRdb copy is restricted to in-frame clones and leaves out a portion. The data show about 160,000 clones, 90% to 97% seen once. What was sequenced was PBMCs. These TCRs come from a woman aged 18-29 years in good health and CMV-seronegative.

The chain combines TRBV7-2 with TRBJ2-4, with D hard to call. V was pared by 5 bases and J by 6 bases, with 8 bases between. CDR1 is SGHTA and CDR2 is FQGNSA in the germline V gene. This CDR3 has 12 residues. The CDR3 is CASSRGSNIQYF. The CDR3, as DNA: TGTGCCAGCAGCCGAGGATCAAACATTCAGTACTTC.

The chain employs TRBV6-4 and TRBJ1-3, with D perhaps TRBD1 (6 bases). V lost 4 bases and J 5 bases, leaving 15 bases between the germline ends. In germline, CDR1 is MRHNA, CDR2 SNTAGT. The CDR3 covers 15 residues. The CDR3: CASSVQGWYRNTIYF. The CDR3, as DNA: TGTGCCAGCAGTGTACAGGGCTGGTATAGAAACACCATATATTTT.

The chain has TRBV9 and TRBJ2-3; tentatively, D is TRBD1 (6 bases). CDR1 is SGDLS and CDR2 is YYNGEE in the germline V gene. There are 16 residues in the CDR3. With 0 bases removed from V and 3 bases from J, the gap between germline ends came to 14 bases. This CDR3 reads CASSVANTGKTDTQYF. Written as DNA, the CDR3 is TGTGCCAGCAGCGTAGCTAACACAGGGAAGACAGATACGCAGTATTTT.

V and J are TRBV27 and TRBJ2-7, with D perhaps matching TRBD2 (6 bases). Trimming took off 3 bases at V and 0 bases at J, with 9 bases between the two ends. This CDR3 is 14 amino acids long. CDR1 is MNHEY and CDR2 is SMNVEV in the germline V gene (reference sequence). The CDR3 nucleotides read TGTGCCAGCAGTTTGGGAGGAAGCTCCTACGAGCAGTACTTC. This encodes CASSLGGSSYEQYF.

The rearrangement uses TRBV7-2 and TRBJ2-7; 7 nucleotides align to TRBD2. The CDR3 sequence is 14 residues long. Germline values: CDR1 SGHTA, CDR2 FQGNSA. Trimming took 5 bases from V and 3 from J; bases not matched to a gene: 7. CDR3 DNA: TGTGCCAGCAGCCATAACTCGGGGGGCTACGAGCAGTACTTC. It is translated as CASSHNSGGYEQYF.

This chain uses TRBV6-5 with TRBJ2-2, with D maybe TRBD2 (6 bases). This CDR3 has 13 amino acids. The germline V and J ends were trimmed by 7 bases and 6 bases, with 12 bases remaining between them. Germline CDR1 reads MNHEY; CDR2 reads SVGAGI. In DNA form, the CDR3 reads TGTGCCAGCACAGGGTCGGGGGCCGGGGAGCTGTTTTTT. Its translation is CASTGSGAGELFF.

The chain is built from TRBV7-2 and TRBJ2-7, with no clear D. This CDR3 region has 13 residues. Trimming took off 3 bases at V and 3 bases at J, with 9 bases between the two ends. Germline-derived CDR1 and CDR2 are SGHTA and FQGNSA. CDR3 DNA: TGTGCCAGCAGCTTGTTAGGAGACTACGAGCAGTACTTC. This gives the protein CASSLLGDYEQYF. The variable domain in full, with the rest retrieved from reference TRBV7-2 and TRBJ2-7, is GAGVSQSPSNKVTEKGKDVELRCDPISGHTALYWYRQSLGQGLEFLIYFQGNSAPDKSGLPSDRFSAERTGGSVSTLTIQRTQQEDSAVYLCASSLLGDYEQYFGPGTRLTVT.

This clone has only a few counts. The chain recombines TRBV7-9 with TRBJ1-3; no reliable D call. Germline CDR1 and CDR2: SEHNR and FQNEAQ (reference sequence). The CDR3 spans 15 residues. V lost 4 bases, J lost 3 bases, and 13 bases lay in between. The DNA of the CDR3 is TGTGCCAGCAGCTCCCTGGGAGGTCGTGGAAACACCATATATTTT. This codes for CASSSLGGRGNTIYF.

This clone was seen only a few times. The V and J genes are TRBV12-5 and TRBJ2-7; D may be TRBD1 (6 bases). The CDR3 sequence is 12 residues long. V dropped 7 bases and J dropped 3 bases, with 10 bases sitting between them. Germline values: CDR1 LGHNT, CDR2 FRNRAP. CDR3 bases: TGTGCTAGTGCCCAGGGGCTCTACGAGCAGTACTTC. Amino acids: CASAQGLYEQYF. Based on the CDR3 plus reference TRBV12-5 and TRBJ2-7, the full variable domain is DARVTQTPRHKVTEMGQEVTMRCQPILGHNTVFWYRQTMMQGLELLAYFRNRAPLDDSGMPKDRFSAEMPDATLATLKIQPSEPRDSAVYFCASAQGLYEQYFGPGTRLTVT.

This chain joins TRBV2 and TRBJ2-1; maybe TRBD2 (6 bases). Trimming took 3 bases from V and 4 from J, leaving 10 bases between them. Germline assignment: CDR1 SNHLY and CDR2 FYNNEI. The CDR3 loop spans 14 amino acids. The CDR3 DNA is TGTGCCAGCAGTGATACTAGCTCTTACAATGAGCAGTTCTTC. Translating it yields CASSDTSSYNEQFF.

V gene TRBV5-4 combines with J gene TRBJ2-1, with D unclear. The V and J ends lost 0 bases and 7 bases respectively, with 14 bases between them. This CDR3 is built from 15 residues. The germline V gene has CDR1 SGHNT and CDR2 YYREEE (reference sequence). The CDR3 DNA follows: TGTGCCAGCAGCTTGGAGGCGCGGAGCAAAAATGAGCAGTTCTTC. It codes for CASSLEARSKNEQFF.

The rearrangement uses TRBV4-2 and TRBJ2-2, with D perhaps matching TRBD1 (6 bases). V was trimmed by 4 bases and J by 6 bases, leaving 18 bases between them. CDR1 and CDR2 (germline): LGHNA, YNFKEQ. The CDR3 is made up of 16 amino acids. CDR3 nucleotides: TGTGCCAGCAGCCTGACAGGAGGAGCTACCCCCGGGGAGCTGTTTTTT. This gives the protein CASSLTGGATPGELFF.

The rearrangement joins TRBV19 to TRBJ2-3; weak D call: TRBD1 (6 bases). In germline, CDR1 is LNHDA, CDR2 SQIVND (reference sequence). V was pared by 5 bases and J by 10 bases, with 16 bases between. This CDR3 comprises 13 residues. CDR3 in amino acids: CASSARDIESQYF. For the CDR3, the DNA is TGTGCCAGTAGTGCGAGGGACATTGAGTCGCAGTATTTT.

The J gene is TRBJ1-2, the V gene TRBV6-5, with TRBD1 matching over 8 bases. Per the germline V gene, CDR1 is MNHEY and CDR2 is SVGAGI. The V segment lost 4 bases and the J segment 8 bases; nucleotides outside the gene matches: 3. The length of the CDR3 is 12 residues. CDR3 region: CASSSRTGGYTF. In nucleotides, the CDR3 is TGTGCCAGCAGTTCACGGACAGGGGGCTACACCTTC.

The J gene is TRBJ2-5, the V gene TRBV5-1; no clear D gene. CDR1 and CDR2 from the germline V gene are SGHRS and YFSETQ. The CDR3 is made up of 13 amino acids. V was trimmed by 0 bases and J by 3 bases, leaving 6 bases between them. The CDR3 nucleotides read TGCGCCAGCAGCTTGGGTCCTAAAGAGACCCAGTACTTC. Residues: CASSLGPKETQYF.

This clone was recorded only once. V usage is TRBV5-1 and J usage is TRBJ1-2, with TRBD1 matching 11 bases. The junction had 7 bases not matched to a gene; V was cut back by 0 bases and J by 6 bases. The CDR3 extends over 16 amino acids. Germline V gives CDR1 SGHRS, CDR2 YFSETQ. DNA for the CDR3: TGCGCCAGCAGCTTGGCCCGGGACAGGGGGGCCCATGGCTACACCTTC. Protein sequence: CASSLARDRGAHGYTF.

The V gene is TRBV6-6, the J gene TRBJ2-7; TRBD2 might be the D (6 bases). The germline gives CDR1 MNHNY, CDR2 SVGAGI (reference sequence). This CDR3 spans 14 amino acids. Trimming removed 7 bases from V and 1 base from J, with 14 bases in between. CDR3 in amino acids: CASTVGGSSYEQYF. The CDR3 DNA follows: TGTGCCAGCACCGTCGGAGGGTCATCCTACGAGCAGTACTTC.

The V and J genes are TRBV6-6 and TRBJ2-7; 7 nucleotides match TRBD1. In germline, CDR1 is MNHNY, CDR2 SVGAGI (reference sequence). V lost 6 bases to trimming and J lost 0 bases; unmatched junction nucleotides: 8. The CDR3 is made up of 15 amino acids. The CDR3 sequence is CASRVFRDSSYEQYF. The CDR3 nucleotides are TGTGCCAGCAGAGTCTTTAGGGACAGCTCCTACGAGCAGTACTTC.

J is TRBJ2-7 and V is TRBV27, with TRBD1 matching over 8 bases. V gave up 5 bases and J gave up 4 bases; unmatched junction bases: 10. This CDR3 contains 15 residues. Germline-derived CDR1 and CDR2 are MNHEY and SMNVEV (reference sequence). CDR3 in DNA: TGTGCCAGCAGTAAAAGCCCCGGACAGGGTTACGAGCAGTACTTC. Protein: CASSKSPGQGYEQYF.

The chain is built from TRBV18 and TRBJ1-1; 7 nucleotides line up with TRBD1. Germline lookup yields CDR1 KGHSH and CDR2 LQKENI. J was trimmed by 7 bases and V by 4 bases; bases with no gene match: 18. The CDR3 is 17 residues long. CDR3 residues: CASSHQTQGSALVEAFF. The CDR3 DNA sequence: TGTGCCAGCTCACACCAAACACAGGGGAGCGCGTTGGTTGAAGCTTTCTTT.

V gene TRBV5-4 combines with J gene TRBJ2-7; 7 positions agree with TRBD2. The CDR3 covers 15 residues. The V gene's germline CDR1 is SGHNT and CDR2 YYREEE (reference sequence). V lost 4 bases to trimming and J lost 5 bases; unmatched junction nucleotides: 12. The CDR3 loop reads CASSPGGTSLNEQYF. CDR3 in DNA: TGTGCCAGCAGCCCCGGGGGGACCTCCTTGAACGAGCAGTACTTC.

V gene TRBV19 combines with J gene TRBJ1-4, with 9 bases matching TRBD1. Germline V gene lookup returns CDR1 LNHDA and CDR2 SQIVND (reference sequence). The ends lost 7 bases at V and 4 bases at J; junction bases unmatched: 4. The CDR3 has 14 residues. CDR3 sequence (DNA): TGTGCCAGTACCGAGGACAGGGGTAATGAAAAACTGTTTTTT. Translation: CASTEDRGNEKLFF.

The V gene is TRBV7-2, the J gene TRBJ2-1; 9 bases match TRBD2. Germline loops: CDR1 SGHTA, CDR2 FQGNSA. Trimming removed 5 bases from V and 2 bases from J; junction bases left unmatched: 10. This CDR3 spans 17 amino acids. The CDR3 loop reads CASSQGGLAGTYNEQFF. The CDR3 nucleotides are TGTGCCAGCAGCCAGGGGGGACTAGCCGGGACCTACAATGAGCAGTTCTTC.

The rearrangement links TRBV5-4 to TRBJ2-2; no definite D call. The CDR3 runs 16 residues. The germline V and J ends were trimmed by 0 bases and 1 base, with 10 bases remaining between them. Germline loops: CDR1 SGHNT, CDR2 YYREEE (reference sequence). The CDR3 is CASSLGLSMNTGELFF. For the CDR3, the DNA is TGTGCCAGCAGCTTGGGACTCTCTATGAACACCGGGGAGCTGTTTTTT.

This clone is a singleton in its sample. The rearrangement uses TRBV7-9 and TRBJ1-2, with D possibly TRBD1 on 6 matching bases. The CDR3 contains 13 residues. The germline V gene encodes CDR1 SEHNR and CDR2 FQNEAQ (reference sequence). V was pared by 6 bases and J by 2 bases, with 10 bases between. The CDR3 sequence: CASRPDRNYGYTF. In DNA, the CDR3 is TGTGCCAGCAGACCGGACAGAAACTATGGCTACACCTTC.

The chain couples TRBV4-3 to TRBJ1-2, with D maybe TRBD1 (6 bases). Germline V gene sequence: CDR1 LGHNA, CDR2 YSLEER. V was shortened by 0 bases and J by 5 bases, with 10 bases between the two germline ends. This CDR3 spans 14 amino acids. In DNA form, the CDR3 reads TGCGCCAGCAGCCAAGATGGACAGCTATATGGCTACACCTTC. Translation gives CASSQDGQLYGYTF.